This T cell receptor beta chain was identified in a study of blood T cell repertoires in COVID-19. Overall study context: The United States, Italy and Spain supplied acute and convalescent COVID-19 samples.

Study processing details: By means of reference gene primer amplification, nucleated cell counts were estimated. Generated by immunoSEQ multiplex PCR, the TCRdb table keeps only in-frame clones and is missing some. That table gives V, J and clone size, and the DNA gave D and trimming. The table shows 100,000 to 110,000 clones, with approximately 89% occurring only once. Germline V gene data show CDR1 as MNHEY and CDR2 as SVGAGI. This CDR3 has 15 residues. With V trimmed by 6 bases and J by 0 bases, 4 bases remained unmatched. This sequence originates from a man between 50 and 59 years old with active COVID-19. Material: peripheral blood. V usage is TRBV6-5 and J usage is TRBJ1-5, with 8 bases identical to TRBD1. The DNA for the CDR3 is TGTGCCAGCAGGACCGACAGGGGTAGCAATCAGCCCCAGCATTTT. Translating it yields CASRTDRGSNQPQHF.